This T cell receptor (beta chain) was identified during a study of blood T cell repertoires in COVID-19. About the research overall: T cells, B-cell-depleted T cells, or PBMCs provided the cDNA or gDNA that served as material.

Germline CDR1 and CDR2: SGHAT and FQNNGV. Trimming removed 1 base at V and 4 bases at J, with 10 bases between. There are 14 residues in the CDR3. Profiled with immunoSEQ multiplex PCR; TCRdb holds only in-frame clones, not every one. The sample has about 270,000 clones; around 82% are singletons. The chain employs TRBV11-2 and TRBJ2-5; TRBD1 is a possible D gene (6 bases). The sequence derives from a man older than 75 with acute or convalescent COVID-19. The sample taken for sequencing was peripheral blood. The CDR3: CASSLVQGGETQYF. For the CDR3, the DNA is TGTGCCAGCAGCTTAGTACAGGGCGGAGAGACCCAGTACTTC.